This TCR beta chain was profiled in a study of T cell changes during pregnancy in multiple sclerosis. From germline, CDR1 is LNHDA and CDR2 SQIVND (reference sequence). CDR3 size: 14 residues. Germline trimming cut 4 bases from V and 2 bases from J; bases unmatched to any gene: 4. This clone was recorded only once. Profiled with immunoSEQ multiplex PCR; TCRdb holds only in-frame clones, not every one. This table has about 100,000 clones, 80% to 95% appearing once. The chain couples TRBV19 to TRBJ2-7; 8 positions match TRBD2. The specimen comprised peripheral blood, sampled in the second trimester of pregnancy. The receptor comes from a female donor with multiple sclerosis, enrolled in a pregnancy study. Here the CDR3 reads CASSRAGGPYEQYF. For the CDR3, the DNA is TGTGCCAGTAGTAGGGCGGGAGGTCCCTACGAGCAGTACTTC.